The sequence of this T cell receptor beta chain was determined in a study of human thymus T cells. V shed 3 bases, J shed 9 bases, and the junction held 11 bases outside the gene matches. CDR1 and CDR2 (germline): LGHNA, YNFKEQ. The CDR3 is made up of 16 amino acids. In corrective heart surgery, resections were taken, and these provided the thymus tissue. Generated by immunoSEQ multiplex PCR, the TCRdb table keeps only in-frame clones and is missing some. The data hold some 72,000 clones, with roughly 97% observed a single time. Material for sequencing was thymus tissue. This chain joins TRBV4-2 and TRBJ2-2; 9 bases match TRBD1. The source of this sequence is a boy in the first two years of life with a congenital heart defect but otherwise immunologically healthy. CDR3 sequence (DNA): TGTGCCAGCAGCCAGAACGGCCACAGGGGGCTACGGGAGCTGTTTTTT. Protein product: CASSQNGHRGLRELFF.